This paragraph covers one TCR beta chain sequence. Looked up from germline, CDR1 is SGHTA and CDR2 is FQGNSA. The V end was cut by 0 bases, the J end by 2 bases, with 4 bases between. This CDR3 spans 13 amino acids. The sample originates from a study of graft-versus-host responses after intestinal transplantation. Researchers processed graft tissue to release intraepithelial and lamina propria lymphocytes. The data were produced by immunoSEQ multiplex PCR, yet TCRdb's version contains in-frame clones alone and is incomplete. The sample gives 7,500 to 8,500 clones, 65% to 85% of which show up once; roughly 10% is in the top ten.

The receptor's source is a human patient who received an intestinal transplant, so some T cells may come from the graft donor. This rearrangement joins TRBV7-2 to TRBJ2-5; the D is unclear. The source was ileum tissue, collected approximately 19 weeks after transplant. Here the CDR3 reads CASSLALQETQYF. Written as DNA, the CDR3 is TGTGCCAGCAGCTTAGCACTTCAAGAGACCCAGTACTTC.